Each of the 6 T cell receptor beta chains below was sequenced from the same sample in a study of T-cell reconstitution after alpha-beta-depleted transplantation in children. The TCRbeta library was prepared with unique molecular identifiers. TCRdb fed the PCR reads into MiXCR, producing one record per CDR3 protein. Counted here are around 530,000 distinct CDR3 sequences, 30% to 35% occurring once; the ten biggest clones make up around 2.3%. The sample in question was PBMCs from the stem cell graft donor, obtained from the stem cell graft. These TCRs come from a human donor who donated a stem cell graft to a child with aplastic anemia.

This clonotype showed up just a few times. One end of the junction does not line up with germline, which may come from a read error. This sequence joins TRBV12-3 or TRBV12-4 and TRBJ2-3; 10 nucleotides match TRBD2. The CDR3 runs to 15 residues. CDR3 region: CASGSSGRPTNTQYF. CDR3 DNA sequence: TGTGCCAGCGGCTCTAGCGGGAGACCCACAAATACGCAGTATTTT.

The CDR3 protein is CSAREGQGYLYGYTF. In nucleotides, the CDR3 is TGCAGTGCTAGAGAGGGACAGGGGTACCTCTATGGCTACACCTTC. The chain combines TRBV20-1 with TRBJ1-2; 10 nucleotides agree with TRBD1. V gave up 0 bases and J gave up 4 bases; unmatched junction bases: 5. The CDR3 runs to 15 residues. Germline loops: CDR1 DFQATT, CDR2 SNEGSKA (reference sequence).

A few counts support this clonotype. J is TRBJ2-1 and V is TRBV20-1, with D possibly being TRBD2 (5 bases). Trimming shortened V by 6 bases and J by 10 bases, and 19 bases separated the two germline ends. Germline V gives CDR1 DFQATT, CDR2 SNEGSKA (reference sequence). CDR3 length equals 13 residues. As DNA, the CDR3 is TGCAGTGCCCCGCCCGGAGGTCTCCGGGAGCAGTTCTTC. It encodes CSAPPGGLREQFF.

This clonotype has a handful of counts. The chain has TRBV20-1 and TRBJ1-2; 8 nucleotides align to TRBD1. This CDR3 contains 15 residues. Trimming took 0 bases from V and 3 from J; bases not matched to a gene: 6. Germline assignment: CDR1 DFQATT and CDR2 SNEGSKA (reference sequence). Here the CDR3 DNA reads TGCAGTGCTAGAGATCGGGCAGGGGGCGACTATGGCTACACCTTC. It is translated as CSARDRAGGDYGYTF.

The sample holds many counts of this clonotype. The V call is TRBV7-8, the J call TRBJ2-7; 15 positions match TRBD2. The V segment lost 1 base and the J segment 7 bases; nucleotides outside the gene matches: 8. The CDR3 is 17 residues long. Looked up from germline, CDR1 is SGHVS and CDR2 is FQNEAQ. DNA of the CDR3: TGTGCCAGCAGCTTAGAGGGGGGACTAGCGGGAGGAGGGGAGCAGTACTTC. Protein product: CASSLEGGLAGGGEQYF.

The chain couples TRBV5-5 to TRBJ2-5, with 8 positions matching TRBD2. Looked up from germline, CDR1 is SGHKS and CDR2 is YYEKEE (reference sequence). This CDR3 contains 15 residues. Trimming cost V 4 bases and J 4 bases; bases outside gene matches: 9. The CDR3 DNA follows: TGTGCCAGCAGCGGTGGTAGCGGGATTGGAGAGACCCAGTACTTC. Residues: CASSGGSGIGETQYF.